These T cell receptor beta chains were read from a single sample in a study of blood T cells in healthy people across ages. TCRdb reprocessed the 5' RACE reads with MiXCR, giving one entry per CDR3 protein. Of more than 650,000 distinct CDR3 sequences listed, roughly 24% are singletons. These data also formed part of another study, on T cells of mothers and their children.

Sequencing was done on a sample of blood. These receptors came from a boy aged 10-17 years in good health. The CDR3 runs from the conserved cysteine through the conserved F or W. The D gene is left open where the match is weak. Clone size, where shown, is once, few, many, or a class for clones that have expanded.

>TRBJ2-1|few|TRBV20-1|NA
CSASLGHYSYNEQFF
TGCAGTGCTAGCCTGGGACATTACTCCTACAATGAGCAGTTCTTC
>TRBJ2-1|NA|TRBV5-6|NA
CASSDVAEGEQFF
TGTGCCAGCAGTGATGTTGCGGAGGGTGAGCAGTTCTTC
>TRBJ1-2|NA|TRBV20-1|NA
CSAPPGGGNYGYTF
TGCAGTGCCCCCCCAGGCGGTGGAAACTATGGCTACACCTTC
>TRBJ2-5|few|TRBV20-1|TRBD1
CSATPGQGWETQYF
TGCAGTGCTACCCCTGGACAGGGGTGGGAGACCCAGTACTTC
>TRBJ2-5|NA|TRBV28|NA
CASSSTQGAVETQYF
TGTGCCAGCAGTTCGACACAGGGAGCGGTAGAGACCCAGTACTTC
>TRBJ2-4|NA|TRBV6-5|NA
CASSPFGGDIQYF
TGTGCCAGCAGTCCGTTTGGGGGAGACATTCAGTACTTC
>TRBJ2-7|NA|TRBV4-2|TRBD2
CASSASGGVSYEQYF
TGTGCCAGCAGCGCTAGCGGGGGGGTCTCCTACGAGCAGTACTTC
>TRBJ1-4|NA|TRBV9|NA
CASSVALGEATNEKLFF
TGTGCCAGCAGCGTAGCTTTGGGAGAAGCAACTAATGAAAAACTGTTTTTT
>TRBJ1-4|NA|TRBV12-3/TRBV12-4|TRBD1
CASTMTGLSNEKLFF
TGTGCCAGCACCATGACAGGGTTGAGTAATGAAAAACTGTTTTTT
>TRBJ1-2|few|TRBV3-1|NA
CASSQGNGNYGYTF
TGTGCCAGCAGCCAAGGGAACGGGAACTATGGCTACACCTTC
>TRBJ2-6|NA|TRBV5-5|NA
CASGRTVRSGANVLTF
TGTGCCAGCGGCCGGACGGTGCGCTCTGGGGCCAACGTCCTGACTTTC
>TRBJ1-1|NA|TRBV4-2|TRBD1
CASSFRRTGDTEAFF
TGTGCCAGCAGCTTTCGCCGGACAGGGGACACTGAAGCTTTCTTT
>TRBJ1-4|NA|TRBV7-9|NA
CASSFSQGGEKLFF
TGTGCCAGCAGCTTTTCCCAGGGAGGTGAAAAACTGTTTTTT
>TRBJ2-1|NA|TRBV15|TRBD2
CATSRDGGSYNEQFF
TGTGCCACCAGCAGAGACGGGGGGTCCTACAATGAGCAGTTCTTC
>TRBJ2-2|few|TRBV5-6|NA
CASSLGTYPITNTGELFF
TGTGCCAGCAGCTTGGGGACCTACCCGATAACGAACACCGGGGAGCTGTTTTTT
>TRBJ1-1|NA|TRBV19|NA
CASSPSGTYGKAFF
TGTGCCAGTAGTCCCTCGGGGACATATGGTAAAGCTTTCTTT
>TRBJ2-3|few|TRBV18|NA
CASSPDPTLFTDTQYF
TGTGCCAGCTCTCCGGACCCAACACTATTCACAGATACGCAGTATTTT
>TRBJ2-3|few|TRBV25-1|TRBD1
CASTERTGDSPQETDTQYF
TGTGCCAGCACTGAGAGGACAGGGGACTCCCCTCAAGAGACAGATACGCAGTATTTT
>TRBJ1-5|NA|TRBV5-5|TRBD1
CASSLTGTGGFQPQHF
TGTGCCAGCAGCCTGACCGGGACAGGGGGCTTTCAGCCCCAGCATTTT
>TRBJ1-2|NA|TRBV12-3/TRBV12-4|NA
CAGATEYGYTF
TGTGCCGGCGCGACAGAGTATGGCTACACCTTC
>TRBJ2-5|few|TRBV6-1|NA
CATKGGGGETQYF
TGTGCCACCAAAGGAGGGGGAGGAGAGACCCAGTACTTC
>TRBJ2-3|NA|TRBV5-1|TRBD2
CASSLAATSGGTDTQYF
TGCGCCAGCAGCTTGGCCGCGACTAGCGGGGGGACGGATACGCAGTATTTT
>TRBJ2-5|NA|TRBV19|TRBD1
CASSIADRQETQYF
TGTGCCAGTAGTATAGCGGACAGGCAAGAGACCCAGTACTTC
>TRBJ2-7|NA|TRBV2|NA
CASSPRGVDYEQYF
TGTGCCAGCAGCCCAAGGGGGGTTGACTACGAGCAGTACTTC
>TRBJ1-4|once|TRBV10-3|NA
CATRDGGLNEKLFF
TGTGCCACCCGAGACGGGGGCCTGAATGAAAAACTGTTTTTT
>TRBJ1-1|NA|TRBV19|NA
CASSSRRGANTEAFF
TGTGCCAGTAGTTCTAGGAGGGGGGCGAACACTGAAGCTTTCTTT
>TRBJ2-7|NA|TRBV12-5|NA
CASGGAGSSEQYF
TGTGCTAGTGGTGGGGCAGGTTCGTCCGAGCAGTACTTC
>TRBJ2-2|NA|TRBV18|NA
CASSSPSGRRTGELFF
TGTGCCAGCTCATCCCCCTCAGGGAGGCGAACCGGGGAGCTGTTTTTT
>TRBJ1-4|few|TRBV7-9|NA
CASSLGSQFNEKLFF
TGTGCCAGCAGCTTAGGTAGCCAGTTTAATGAAAAACTGTTTTTT
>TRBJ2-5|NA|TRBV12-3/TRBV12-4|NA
CASSSTGRGQYF
TGTGCCAGCAGTTCCACAGGTCGGGGCCAGTACTTC
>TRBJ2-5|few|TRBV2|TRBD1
CASSAHAGTEPRQETQYF
TGTGCCAGCAGCGCACACGCAGGGACAGAACCCCGCCAAGAGACCCAGTACTTC
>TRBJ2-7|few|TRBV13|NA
CASSHRDVSYEQYF
TGTGCCAGCAGCCACCGGGACGTCTCCTACGAGCAGTACTTC
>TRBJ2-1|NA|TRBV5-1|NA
CASSLGRGPYNEQFF
TGTGCCAGCAGCTTAGGGCGGGGCCCCTACAATGAGCAGTTCTTC
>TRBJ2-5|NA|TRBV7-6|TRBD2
CASSFSGTSRETQYF
TGTGCCAGCAGCTTTTCCGGGACTAGTAGGGAGACCCAGTACTTC
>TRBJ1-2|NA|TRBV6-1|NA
CASSEAERMRATLNYGHTF
TGTGCCAGCAGTGAAGCCGAGAGGATGCGGGCCACTCTTAACTATGGCCACACCTTC
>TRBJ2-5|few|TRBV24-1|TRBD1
CATSDGQGSGETQYF
TGTGCCACCAGTGATGGACAGGGGTCAGGGGAGACCCAGTACTTC
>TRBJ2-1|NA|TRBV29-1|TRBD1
CSVGQGSDEQFF
TGCAGCGTCGGACAGGGTAGCGATGAGCAGTTCTTC